This TCR beta chain was sequenced in a study of blood T cells in healthy people across ages (dated by TCRdb to 2015 to 2017). In terms of the full investigation: In model experiments, template switching captured about one uniquely barcoded TCR beta cDNA molecule for every two T cells. The donors were split into four age groups: young (average about 16 years), middle-aged (nearly 40), aged (approximately 59) and long-lived (over 80). Two additional independent replicas of 1 million unique cDNA reads from the same blood draw were analyzed for two donors (one aged 18 to 30 and one aged 80 or older). To avoid experimental bias, donors of different ages were randomly spread across the sequencing lanes. The study measured age-related changes in TCR beta repertoire diversity using deep sequencing normalized with unique cDNA molecular identifiers. The research as a whole found: Since profiling was done on bulk unsorted PBMCs, naive and antigen-experienced compartments could not be conclusively compared. There was a strong correlation between observed TCR beta diversity and the percentage of naive T cells measured by flow cytometry. The CMV infection status of donors was not known, potentially confounding age-related changes in expanded clonotypes. Estimates of total diversity based on one million sequenced T cells were considered lower bounds and underestimates. The long-lived group showed more naive CD4+ T cells, fewer expanded clones and increased TCR diversity than the aged group, suggesting age selection. Observed TCR beta diversity per million T cells fell roughly linearly with age, and a significant reduction was already apparent by age approximately 40.

This clonotype was observed a few times. There is no known antigen for this receptor. No qualities accompany the bases; no much larger clone lies one base away. The method behind the library was 5' RACE. This sample was sequenced with an Illumina HiSeq 2500. The second PCR ran for roughly 6 to 11 cycles and used a J-beta primer mix along with a sample-barcoded 5' primer. A template-switch 5' adaptor carrying 12 random nucleotides introduced a unique molecular identifier onto each TCR beta cDNA molecule. Each sample yielded at least 2.5 million CDR3-containing paired-end reads. First-strand cDNA was synthesized from all RNA with the Mint cDNA synthesis kit, primed by a TRBC-specific oligonucleotide. After uracil-DNA glycosylase treatment, a first 18-cycle PCR used universal primers M1SS and BC2_uni_R on all cDNA. The study's own analysis went as follows. For normalization, 1 million high-quality reads, each with a distinct molecular identifier, were randomly selected from each sample. Reads sharing molecular identifiers were discarded rather than binned into consensus sequences. MiTCR, set to a Q25 quality threshold and the strictest error-elimination algorithm, was used for CDR3 identification, clonotype clustering and error correction. A nonparametric unseen species model with Euler transformation was used to estimate lower-bound total TCR beta diversity. Starting from the raw public reads, TCRdb applied fastp trimming at Q25, assembled clones with MiXCR and retained in-frame beta chains. Identical CDR3 protein sequences are pooled into one entry, listed with their most common genes and DNA. TCRdb's processing, not the study's, gives the V and J calls here. The sample records about 690,000 distinct CDR3 sequences, around 41% of which are singletons. Together, the top ten hold about 30% of the sample.

Systemically healthy Caucasian individuals from Russia, some 38 in total and aged roughly 6 to 95 years, were included as donors. Ten milliliters of peripheral blood were drawn from each donor into EDTA-treated Vacutainer tubes. PBMCs were isolated by Ficoll-Paque density-gradient centrifugation, with at least 6 million obtained per sample. Trizol reagent was used to extract total RNA from PBMCs, with at least 5.5 micrograms per sample. Naive CD45RAhigh/CD27high T cell percentages were measured by flow cytometry on a PBMC aliquot from every donor. V sheds 8 bases and J sheds 4 bases, leaving 10 bases between their ends. The germline V gene provides CDR1 MNHEY and CDR2 SVGEGT. Reading from cysteine to phenylalanine, the CDR3 counts 12 amino acids. Solely the CDR3 DNA is kept, with 36 bases framed from the first base.

Material for sequencing was blood. This receptor was taken from a man older than 75 in good health. The chain joins TRBV6-2 or TRBV6-3 to TRBJ2-3, with an unclear D gene assignment. In nucleotides, the sequence is TGTGCCAGCGCCCTCCAACCAGATACGCAGTATTTT. Its protein product is CASALQPDTQYF.